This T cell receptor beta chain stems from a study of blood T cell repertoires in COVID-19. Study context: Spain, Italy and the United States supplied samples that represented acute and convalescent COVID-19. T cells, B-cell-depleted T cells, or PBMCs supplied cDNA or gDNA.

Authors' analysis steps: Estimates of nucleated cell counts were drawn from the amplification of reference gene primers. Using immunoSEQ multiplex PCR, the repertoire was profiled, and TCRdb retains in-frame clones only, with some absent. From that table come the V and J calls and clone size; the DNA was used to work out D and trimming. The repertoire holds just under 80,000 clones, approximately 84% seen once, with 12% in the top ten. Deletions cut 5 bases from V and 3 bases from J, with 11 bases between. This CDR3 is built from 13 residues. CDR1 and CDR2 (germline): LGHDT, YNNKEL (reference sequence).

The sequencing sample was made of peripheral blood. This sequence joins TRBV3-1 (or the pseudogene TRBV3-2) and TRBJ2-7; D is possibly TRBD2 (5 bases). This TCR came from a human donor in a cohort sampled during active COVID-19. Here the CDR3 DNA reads TGTGCCAGCAGCTCCCGGACTGGCTACGAGCAGTACTTC. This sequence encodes CASSSRTGYEQYF.